Following are 3 T cell receptor beta chains from one sample sequenced in a study of T cells in Graves' hyperthyroidism and ophthalmopathy. Researchers took RNA transcripts and amplified the TCR beta CDR3 regions from them. The HTBI primer set drove a first-round RT-PCR of the TCR CDR3. TCRdb re-derived calls from the multiplex PCR reads in MiXCR, one entry per CDR3 protein. The data hold 280,000 or so distinct CDR3 sequences, with approximately 16% observed a single time. Sequenced material: blood. The origin of the receptors is a woman in her forties or fifties with Graves' hyperthyroidism that later progressed to Graves' ophthalmopathy.

This clonotype has just a few counts. The chain carries TRBV12-3 or TRBV12-4 and TRBJ2-3; 8 bases match TRBD2. The CDR3 sequence is 17 residues long. V gave up 1 base and J gave up 6 bases; unmatched junction bases: 12. The CDR3 is CASSLEWREAGWDTQYF. DNA of the CDR3: TGTGCCAGCAGTTTAGAATGGCGGGAGGCGGGATGGGATACGCAGTATTTT.

This clonotype was detected many times. The rearrangement joins TRBV24-1 to TRBJ2-2, with 12 bases fitting TRBD1. CDR1 and CDR2 (germline): KGHDR, SFDVKD. The CDR3 contains 16 residues. V lost 2 bases, J lost 7 bases, and 4 bases stayed unmatched. In DNA form, the CDR3 reads TGTGCCACCAGTGATTGGGGACAGGGGGCGAACGGGGAGCTGTTTTTT. Encoded protein: CATSDWGQGANGELFF.

This clonotype has at least ten counts. The J gene is TRBJ2-3, the V gene TRBV24-1; no reliable D call. CDR1 is KGHDR and CDR2 is SFDVKD in the germline V gene. Trimming cost V 4 bases and J 0 bases, with 16 bases left between them. This CDR3 is built from 17 residues. The CDR3 DNA reads TGTGCCACCAGTGACCCCCAATTGGGGATTAGCACAGATACGCAGTATTTT. This translates into CATSDPQLGISTDTQYF.